The 6 T cell receptor beta chains in this list originate from one sample, sequenced in a study of CD8 T cells in Susac syndrome. Random hexamers were used to reverse transcribe the RNA input (roughly 0.5 to 1 ug). TCRdb fed the immunoSEQ multiplex PCR reads into MiXCR, producing one record per CDR3 protein. This sample has about 290,000 distinct CDR3 sequences, with around 85% found just once. Material for sequencing was CD8+ T cells from PBMCs. These receptors originate from a human donor with multiple sclerosis.

J is TRBJ2-7 and V is TRBV6-5; D perhaps matches TRBD2 (5 bases). In germline, CDR1 is MNHEY, CDR2 SVGAGI. CDR3 length: 14 residues. Trimming took 6 bases from V and 0 from J, leaving 12 bases between them. CDR3 sequence reads: CASRPFGDSYEQYF. CDR3 bases: TGTGCCAGCAGACCTTTCGGGGACTCCTACGAGCAGTACTTC.

V usage is TRBV7-6 and J usage is TRBJ2-1; TRBD2 matches 9 bases. The V gene's germline CDR1 is SGHVS and CDR2 FNYEAQ. V trimming: 1 base; J trimming: 1 base; junction bases outside the gene matches: 8. The CDR3 is 18 residues long. The DNA of the CDR3 is TGTGCCAGCAGCTTAGTGGGGACTAGCCAACAATCCTACAATGAGCAGTTCTTC. Amino acids: CASSLVGTSQQSYNEQFF.

V and J are TRBV7-6 and TRBJ2-2; TRBD2 agrees at 13 bases. Unmatched junction bases numbered 11, after V lost 5 bases and J lost 5 bases. The CDR3 is made up of 18 amino acids. Germline loops: CDR1 SGHVS, CDR2 FNYEAQ. CDR3: CASSIGLAGAGGTGELFF. DNA of the CDR3: TGTGCCAGCAGCATCGGACTAGCGGGAGCGGGAGGAACCGGGGAGCTGTTTTTT.

The V gene is TRBV6-5, the J gene TRBJ2-1, with D unresolved. In germline, CDR1 is MNHEY, CDR2 SVGAGI. This CDR3 has 14 amino acids. The V and J ends lost 9 bases and 2 bases respectively, with 14 bases between them. The CDR3 spells CARSIGRTYNEQFF. The CDR3 coding sequence is TGTGCCAGGTCGATCGGTAGGACCTACAATGAGCAGTTCTTC.

The gene calls are TRBV6-2 or TRBV6-3 and TRBJ1-1; D is perhaps TRBD1 (5 bases). Trimming took 6 bases from V and 5 from J, leaving 19 bases between them. The CDR3 contains 15 residues. Germline CDR1 MNHEY, CDR2 SVGEGT. CDR3 nucleotides: TGTGCCAGCAGCGAATTAGACAGCTCGGGGACTGAAGCTTTCTTT. It codes for CASSELDSSGTEAFF.

The table lists this clonotype with a count of one. The J gene is TRBJ2-1, the V gene TRBV27; 8 bases are a match to TRBD1. Germline values: CDR1 MNHEY, CDR2 SMNVEV (reference sequence). This CDR3 has 15 residues. The ends lost 5 bases at V and 6 bases at J; junction bases unmatched: 9. CDR3 protein: CASSITGTGFNEQFF. CDR3 sequence (DNA): TGTGCCAGCAGTATCACCGGGACAGGATTCAATGAGCAGTTCTTC.